This passage covers 28 T cell receptor beta chains from one sample sequenced in a study of CD8 T cells in Susac syndrome. Roughly 0.5 to 1 ug RNA was reverse transcribed with random hexamers. Each CDR3 protein is one row after TCRdb ran MiXCR on the immunoSEQ multiplex PCR reads. The sample holds about 130,000 distinct CDR3 sequences, around 94% seen once. The sequencing input was CD8+ T cells from PBMCs. The receptors come from a human donor with Susac syndrome.

This clonotype was picked up one time. The rearrangement joins TRBV21-1 to TRBJ2-5. TRBV21-1 is listed as a pseudogene. CDR3 size: 13 residues. For the CDR3, the DNA is TGTGCCAGCAGCGAATGGACGGAAGAGACCCAGTACTTC. It yields the protein CASSEWTEETQYF.

The chain uses TRBV12-3 or TRBV12-4 and TRBJ1-6, with D unresolved. The CDR3 is 16 amino acids. Trimming took off 4 bases at V and 5 bases at J, with 15 bases between the two ends. CDR3 loop: CASSSDMSTDNSPLHF. The CDR3 nucleotides are TGTGCCAGCAGTTCAGACATGTCGACCGATAATTCACCCCTCCACTTT.

The chain employs TRBV5-6 and TRBJ2-1; D might be TRBD1 (5 bases). Between the trimmed V and J ends, which lost 5 bases and 9 bases, there was a span of 18 bases. There are 14 residues in the CDR3. CDR1 is SGHDT and CDR2 is YYEEEE in the germline V gene. The CDR3 DNA reads as TGTGCCAGCAGTCACGACAGTCCTTTTAGTGAGCAGTTCTTC. It specifies CASSHDSPFSEQFF.

V is TRBV4-3 and J is TRBJ2-7; D unresolved. Germline V lookup: CDR1 LGHNA, CDR2 YSLEER. This CDR3 contains 15 residues. The V and J ends lost 0 bases and 3 bases respectively, with 12 bases between them. The chain's CDR3 is CASSQDPLGGYEQYF. CDR3 bases: TGCGCCAGCAGCCAAGATCCCCTGGGCGGCTACGAGCAGTACTTC.

The genes are TRBV3-1 and TRBJ2-2; D tentatively reads TRBD1 or TRBD2 (5 bases each). Germline CDR1 LGHDT, CDR2 YNNKEL (reference sequence). V gave up 11 bases and J gave up 5 bases, with 15 bases separating them. The CDR3 is made up of 13 amino acids. As DNA, the CDR3 is TGTGCCGTTAACATGAGGGGTACCGGGGAGCTGTTTTTT. This codes for CAVNMRGTGELFF.

This clonotype was detected a few times. The chain has TRBV4-3 and TRBJ2-6; D is perhaps TRBD2 (5 bases). CDR1 and CDR2 (germline): LGHNA, YSLEER. The CDR3 covers 16 residues. V lost 0 bases to trimming and J lost 1 base, with 7 bases between them. The CDR3 region is CASSQDRGSGANVLTF. For the CDR3, the DNA is TGCGCCAGCAGCCAAGATCGGGGATCTGGGGCCAACGTCCTGACTTTC.

This clonotype was counted once. The chain combines TRBV6-5 with TRBJ2-7; TRBD1 aligns across 10 bases. V trimming: 5 bases; J trimming: 5 bases; junction bases outside the gene matches: 9. This CDR3 comprises 15 residues. Per the germline V gene, CDR1 is MNHEY and CDR2 is SVGAGI. The CDR3 bases are TGTGCCAGCAGTGTCTGGACAGGGGGAGGGAACGAGCAGTACTTC. This sequence encodes CASSVWTGGGNEQYF.

The chain uses TRBV13 and TRBJ2-7, with D perhaps TRBD1 (7 bases). Trimming removed 3 bases at V and 2 bases at J, with 11 bases between. Germline V gene sequence: CDR1 PRHDT, CDR2 FYEKMQ (reference sequence). This CDR3 has 14 residues. The CDR3 spells CASSLEGAPYEQYF. CDR3 DNA sequence: TGTGCCAGCAGCTTGGAGGGGGCTCCCTACGAGCAGTACTTC.

CDR3 DNA sequence: TGTGCCAGTAGTCTATCCTGGAGGGGCACCTACGAGCAGTACTTC. Translating gives CASSLSWRGTYEQYF. The J gene is TRBJ2-7, the V gene TRBV19, with D maybe TRBD2 (6 bases). V lost 5 bases to trimming and J lost 2 bases, with 16 bases between them. Germline V gene sequence: CDR1 LNHDA, CDR2 SQIVND (reference sequence). The CDR3 is 15 amino acids.

The genes are TRBV30 and TRBJ2-1; D possibly corresponds to TRBD1 (6 bases). The CDR3 has 13 residues. CDR1 is GTSNPN, CDR2 SVGIG, per germline (reference sequence). The V and J ends lost 3 bases and 2 bases respectively, with 8 bases between them. CDR3 sequence reads: CAWSRGTYNEQFF. The CDR3 region has the DNA TGTGCCTGGAGCAGGGGAACCTACAATGAGCAGTTCTTC.

V is TRBV9 and J is TRBJ2-2; 7 nucleotides agree with TRBD1. V gave up 3 bases and J gave up 1 base; unmatched junction bases: 9. The CDR3 length is 17 residues. Per the germline V gene, CDR1 is SGDLS and CDR2 is YYNGEE. The CDR3, as DNA: TGTGCCAGCAGCGGACCAACAGGGGAACGGAACACCGGGGAGCTGTTTTTT. Its protein product is CASSGPTGERNTGELFF.

The V and J genes are TRBV4-1 and TRBJ1-4; D is unresolved. CDR3 length: 12 amino acids. V gave up 1 base and J gave up 8 bases, with 5 bases separating them. CDR1 MGHRA and CDR2 YSYEKL come from the germline V gene. The CDR3 DNA reads TGCGCCAGCAGCCAAGTTTTCGAAAAACTGTTTTTT. Translated: CASSQVFEKLFF.

The rearrangement joins TRBV28 to TRBJ1-2; D remains ambiguous. V shed 2 bases and J shed 6 bases, with 13 bases lying between them. Germline-derived CDR1 and CDR2 are MDHEN and SYDVKM. The CDR3 length is 14 residues. This CDR3 is CASSLQTVTDGYTF. CDR3 coding DNA: TGTGCCAGCAGTTTACAGACTGTTACCGATGGCTACACCTTC.

The rearrangement joins TRBV12-3 or TRBV12-4 to TRBJ1-1; 9 nucleotides align to TRBD1. With V trimmed by 3 bases and J by 1 base, 12 bases remained unmatched. The CDR3 covers 18 residues. CDR3 nucleotides: TGTGCCAGCAGTTTTCCCGACCGACAGGGGGGACCGAACACTGAAGCTTTCTTT. Its translation is CASSFPDRQGGPNTEAFF.

This chain's CDR3 is CASSKARKLRDTQYF. In DNA, the CDR3 is TGTGCCAGCAGCAAAGCCCGGAAACTAAGAGATACGCAGTATTTT. The V call is TRBV21-1, the J call TRBJ2-3. TRBV21-1 is designated a pseudogene. The CDR3 covers 15 residues.

The chain carries TRBV9 and TRBJ2-1; TRBD2 aligns across 13 bases. This CDR3 spans 20 amino acids. Germline V gene lookup returns CDR1 SGDLS and CDR2 YYNGEE. The ends lost 2 bases at V and 0 bases at J; junction bases unmatched: 11. The CDR3 DNA reads as TGTGCCAGCAGCGTCCGAGCCGGGACTAGCGGGAACCCCTCCTACAATGAGCAGTTCTTC. It specifies CASSVRAGTSGNPSYNEQFF.

This chain uses TRBV4-3 with TRBJ1-1; no definite D call. Between the trimmed V and J ends, which lost 3 bases and 4 bases, there was a span of 15 bases. This CDR3 is built from 15 residues. CDR1 and CDR2 (germline): LGHNA, YSLEER. The CDR3 region has the DNA TGCGCCAGCAGCCAGACTTGGGGTTCGAGCACTGAAGCTTTCTTT. Protein sequence: CASSQTWGSSTEAFF.

The CDR3 is CASSVSGTTGNTIYF. In DNA form, the CDR3 reads TGTGCCAGCAGCGTGTCCGGGACAACTGGAAACACCATATATTTT. The V gene is TRBV9, the J gene TRBJ1-3, with D possibly matching TRBD1 (6 bases). CDR1 and CDR2 from the germline V gene are SGDLS and YYNGEE. The CDR3 has 15 residues. Between the trimmed V and J ends, which lost 2 bases and 2 bases, there was a span of 11 bases.

This clonotype was counted a few times. This chain joins TRBV4-3 and TRBJ2-6; unclear D gene. Germline V gene data show CDR1 as LGHNA and CDR2 as YSLEER. There are 16 residues in the CDR3. V lost 0 bases, J lost 0 bases, and 6 bases lay in between. In DNA form, the CDR3 reads TGCGCCAGCAGCCAAGATCACAGCTCTGGGGCCAACGTCCTGACTTTC. It translates to CASSQDHSSGANVLTF.

V and J are TRBV7-2 and TRBJ2-7; D might be TRBD2 (6 bases). Germline V gene data show CDR1 as SGHTA and CDR2 as FQGNSA. V shed 6 bases and J shed 5 bases, with 17 bases lying between them. CDR3 length: 14 residues. CDR3 amino acids: CASRLWGGRDEQYF. In nucleotides, the CDR3 is TGTGCCAGCAGACTTTGGGGAGGTCGGGACGAGCAGTACTTC.

This chain uses TRBV6-5 with TRBJ2-7; 7 positions agree with TRBD1. Germline V gives CDR1 MNHEY, CDR2 SVGAGI. Germline trimming cut 5 bases from V and 5 bases from J; bases unmatched to any gene: 9. There are 14 residues in the CDR3. The CDR3 nucleotides are TGTGCCAGCAGTGAACAGGGGAACCCTAACGAGCAGTACTTC. This translates into CASSEQGNPNEQYF.

The chain links TRBV12-3 or TRBV12-4 to TRBJ1-2; 11 positions agree with TRBD1. Unmatched junction bases numbered 0, after V lost 3 bases and J lost 6 bases. The CDR3 has 13 residues. The CDR3 spells CASSLGQGDGYTF. The DNA of the CDR3 is TGTGCCAGCAGTTTGGGACAGGGGGATGGCTACACCTTC.

The chain is built from TRBV6-5 and TRBJ2-7, with D tentatively TRBD1 (5 bases). V dropped 11 bases and J dropped 1 base, with 12 bases sitting between them. The CDR3 has 12 residues. Germline CDR1 and CDR2: MNHEY and SVGAGI. CDR3 protein: CAAGATSYEQYF. Written as DNA, the CDR3 is TGTGCCGCTGGGGCGACGTCCTACGAGCAGTACTTC.

CDR3 region: CASTLSGGPSYNEQFF. CDR3 sequence (DNA): TGTGCCAGCACCCTCAGCGGGGGGCCCTCCTACAATGAGCAGTTCTTC. The genes are TRBV12-3 or TRBV12-4 and TRBJ2-1, with 9 bases fitting TRBD2. After removal of 7 bases from V and 0 bases from J, the junction contained 7 bases not matched to a gene. The CDR3 is 16 amino acids.

The V call is TRBV27, the J call TRBJ1-2; 9 nucleotides match TRBD1. This CDR3 is built from 19 residues. CDR1 and CDR2 from the germline V gene are MNHEY and SMNVEV (reference sequence). The junction had 15 bases not matched to a gene; V was cut back by 4 bases and J by 0 bases. CDR3 sequence (DNA): TGTGCCAGCAGTTCCGCCGGGGACAGGGCGTCGAGAGCTAACTATGGCTACACCTTC. Translating gives CASSSAGDRASRANYGYTF.

CDR3 in amino acids: CASSVDGRAADTQYF. The CDR3 coding sequence is TGTGCCAGCAGCGTAGACGGGAGGGCCGCAGATACGCAGTATTTT. The chain has TRBV9 and TRBJ2-3; 8 bases map to TRBD2. V was pared by 0 bases and J by 4 bases, with 4 bases of the junction left unmatched. This CDR3 region has 15 residues. Germline-derived CDR1 and CDR2 are SGDLS and YYNGEE.

The V and J genes are TRBV20-1 and TRBJ2-1; 8 positions match TRBD2. Germline-derived CDR1 and CDR2 are DFQATT and SNEGSKA (reference sequence). V dropped 2 bases and J dropped 8; count of bases not matched to a gene: 5. The CDR3 is made up of 13 amino acids. The CDR3: CSARRSGSYEQFF. DNA of the CDR3: TGCAGTGCTAGAAGGAGCGGGAGCTATGAGCAGTTCTTC.

This chain links TRBV5-1 with TRBJ1-5; 11 nucleotides align to TRBD1. Losses at the gene ends were 1 base for V and 1 base for J; bases not matched to a gene: 10. The CDR3 runs 19 residues. Germline V CDR1 and CDR2: SGHRS, YFSETQ. For the CDR3, the DNA is TGCGCCAGCAGCTTGAAGGACGGGACAGGGGGTGGGAGCAATCAGCCCCAGCATTTT. Amino acid sequence: CASSLKDGTGGGSNQPQHF.